These T cell receptor beta chains were read from a single sample in a study of immune evolution from preneoplasia to lung adenocarcinoma. Libraries were prepared by immunoSEQ multiplex PCR; TCRdb keeps only in-frame clonotypes and omits some of them. The data hold 7,500 or so clones, with 70% to 85% observed a single time. The sequencing sample was made of FFPE atypical adenomatous hyperplasia tissue from the lung. These receptor sequences come from an older donor with lung adenocarcinoma. Some clones in this sample may be carry-over from other donors' samples. Each CDR3 is given with its conserved first and last residue. Each record gives: D gene, V gene, CDR3 length, J gene, clone size, CDR3 protein, CDR3 DNA. A D gene is named only where the DNA matches it firmly. For some rows the clone size is stated as once, few or many, or as a class when expanded; others skip it.

d_gene: -
v_gene: TRBV6-5
len: 11
j_gene: TRBJ1-1
abundance: -
CDR3aa: CASQQGLQAFF
CDR3nt: TGTGCCAGCCAGCAGGGGTTACAAGCTTTCTTT

d_gene: -
v_gene: TRBV7-9
len: 11
j_gene: TRBJ1-2
abundance: -
CDR3aa: CAALGTDGYTF
CDR3nt: TGTGCCGCCTTAGGAACGGATGGCTACACCTTC

d_gene: TRBD1
v_gene: TRBV30
len: 13
j_gene: TRBJ2-7
abundance: -
CDR3aa: CAWSRDRAYEQYF
CDR3nt: TGTGCCTGGAGTCGGGACAGGGCTTACGAGCAGTACTTC

d_gene: -
v_gene: TRBV7-9
len: 13
j_gene: TRBJ1-2
abundance: few
CDR3aa: CASSSGPEDGYTF
CDR3nt: TGTGCCAGCAGCTCGGGACCGGAGGATGGCTACACCTTC

d_gene: -
v_gene: TRBV6-1
len: 13
j_gene: TRBJ1-1
abundance: -
CDR3aa: CASSRVADTEAFF
CDR3nt: TGTGCCAGCAGTCGCGTCGCGGACACTGAAGCTTTCTTT

d_gene: -
v_gene: TRBV18
len: 16
j_gene: TRBJ1-2
abundance: few
CDR3aa: CASSPPWQGSTYGYTF
CDR3nt: TGTGCCAGCTCACCACCGTGGCAGGGAAGTACGTATGGCTACACCTTC

d_gene: -
v_gene: TRBV7-2
len: 13
j_gene: TRBJ2-7
abundance: few
CDR3aa: CASSLVSSYEQYF
CDR3nt: TGTGCCAGCAGCTTAGTCTCCTCCTACGAGCAGTACTTC

d_gene: -
v_gene: TRBV27
len: 13
j_gene: TRBJ1-1
abundance: -
CDR3aa: CASSPLTYTEAFF
CDR3nt: TGTGCCAGCAGTCCCCTGACTTACACTGAAGCTTTCTTT

d_gene: -
v_gene: TRBV2
len: 16
j_gene: TRBJ1-1
abundance: -
CDR3aa: CASSEALGTGNTEAFF
CDR3nt: TGTGCCAGCAGTGAAGCGCTAGGGACGGGGAACACTGAAGCTTTCTTT

d_gene: -
v_gene: TRBV6-6
len: 13
j_gene: TRBJ1-2
abundance: -
CDR3aa: CASSTTERVGYTF
CDR3nt: TGTGCCAGCAGTACGACTGAGAGGGTTGGCTACACCTTC